This T cell receptor (beta chain) was profiled in a study of blood T cell repertoires in COVID-19. Study-wide background: COVID-19 samples from acute and convalescent phases originated in the United States, Italy and Spain. PBMCs, B-cell-depleted T cells, or T cells were the source of the cDNA or gDNA that made up the material.

The J segment lost 9 bases and the V segment lost 6 bases, leaving 7 bases of the junction unmatched. This CDR3 comprises 13 residues. The germline gives CDR1 SQVTM, CDR2 ANQGSEA. Followed longitudinally, the Seattle patients had been enrolled during active infection. Authors' methods: Quantification of nucleated cells was approximated via reference gene primer amplification. Sequenced by immunoSEQ multiplex PCR; TCRdb stores in-frame clones only, minus some. The DNA was the basis for D and trimming; V, J and clone size are from that table. The table lists about 24,000 clones, roughly 77% of them singletons.

The sample was peripheral blood. The source of this sequence is a woman aged 70-85 years with COVID-19, enrolled during active disease. This chain uses TRBV29-1 with TRBJ2-1, with TRBD2 matching over 11 bases. CDR3 sequence reads: CSVGTLAGGEQFF. CDR3 DNA sequence: TGCAGCGTCGGGACTCTAGCGGGAGGTGAGCAGTTCTTC.